The T cell receptor beta chain described here comes from a study of T cells expressing NK-cell markers. Across the whole study: Just one sequenced donor of eight was HCMV-seronegative, while seven were seropositive.

CDR3 length: 17 amino acids. Following a re-call of the 5' RACE reads, TCRdb has one entry per CDR3 protein and lacks DNA. The sample table sets out about 150,000 distinct CDR3 sequences. V is TRBV21-1 and J is TRBJ2-1. TRBV21-1 is tagged as a pseudogene. The sample was blood T cells: a sorted CD56 or NKG2C T cell subset, CD4+ or CD8+ T cells, or bulk PBMC T cells (not recorded which). The receptor was derived from a woman in her 50s in good health. Here the CDR3 reads CASSKDLRGRLYNEQFF.